This T cell receptor beta chain derives from a study of blood T cell repertoires in COVID-19. Study at large: Whether acute or convalescent, the COVID-19 samples came from the United States, Italy and Spain. T cells, B-cell-depleted T cells, or PBMCs provided the cDNA or gDNA that served as material.

As processed by the authors: From reference gene primer amplification, estimates of nucleated cell counts were derived. The data were produced by immunoSEQ multiplex PCR, yet TCRdb's version contains in-frame clones alone and is incomplete. The V and J calls and clone size come from that table; D and trimming were worked out from the DNA. The table has about 76,000 clones, around 88% seen once. The source is a man aged 25-40 years with acute or convalescent COVID-19. Sequencing used peripheral blood.

The CDR3 region is CASTRLLGRTNNEQFF. The CDR3 bases are TGTGCCAGCACCCGACTCCTCGGGAGGACCAACAATGAGCAGTTCTTC. This chain links TRBV5-4 with TRBJ2-1; 7 bases map to TRBD2. The J segment lost 5 bases and the V segment lost 6 bases, leaving 14 bases of the junction unmatched. CDR1 and CDR2 from the germline V gene are SGHNT and YYREEE (reference sequence). The CDR3 loop spans 16 amino acids.